The rows below give T cell receptor beta chains drawn from one sample of a study of T cell responses to AZD1222 COVID-19 vaccine. Repertoires were generated with immunoSEQ multiplex PCR, while TCRdb's copy carries only in-frame clones and drops some. The data show some 160,000 clones, with approximately 91% seen just once and around 2.1% held by the top ten. Sequencing was performed on peripheral blood, taken 28 days after the second AZD1222 dose. These receptors came from an adult who received the AZD1222 COVID-19 vaccine. The CDR3 runs from the conserved cysteine through the conserved F or W.

v_call	j_call	cdr3_aa
TRBV18	TRBJ2-2	CASSPPGGVPSTGELFF
TRBV29-1	TRBJ2-1	CSAGGGSYNEQFF
TRBV25-1	TRBJ2-7	CASRRGRGAYEQYF
TRBV29-1	TRBJ2-1	CSVKFGERSYNEQFF
TRBV5-4	TRBJ2-2	CASSSPLSGTNTGELFF
TRBV18	TRBJ1-1	CASSPSGNTEAFF
TRBV29-1	TRBJ2-1	CSVGLVGGDEQFF
TRBV5-1	TRBJ2-5	CASSGTPQRETQYF
TRBV27	TRBJ1-4	CASRPSGAAENEKLFF
TRBV27	TRBJ2-7	CASSPRDWAYEQYF
TRBV5-1	TRBJ2-1	CASSPMSLADYNEQFF
TRBV7-9	TRBJ2-7	CASSPQGGEQYF
TRBV11-2	TRBJ2-1	CASSSDTYNEQFF
TRBV4-1	TRBJ1-3	CASSQDHGSGNTIYF
TRBV18	TRBJ2-5	CASSPRTGREETQYF
TRBV5-1	TRBJ1-5	CASSRSGEGQPQHF
TRBV7-6	TRBJ2-3	CASSQSGGSSTDTQYF
TRBV19	TRBJ2-3	CARRTSGNNTDTQYF
TRBV18	TRBJ2-3	CASSYRTDTQYF
TRBV15	TRBJ1-1	CATSIVDRVSTEAFF
TRBV7-2	TRBJ2-3	CASRGGTGAFTDTQYF
TRBV7-9	TRBJ1-5	CASSLGSSVGQPQHF
TRBV7-6	TRBJ1-2	CASSLRVTGEHYGYTF
TRBV7-3	TRBJ1-1	CASSNYWDTEAFF
TRBV7-2	TRBJ1-6	CASSLQGGNSPLHF
TRBV11-1	TRBJ1-1	CASSPGVNTEAFF
TRBV5-4	TRBJ1-2	CASSLDQGLNYGYTF
TRBV4-1	TRBJ1-1	CASTGASTEAFF
TRBV18	TRBJ1-2	CASSPQGGAGGYTF
TRBV5-6	TRBJ1-1	CASSLEDTEAFF
TRBV6-2/TRBV6-3	TRBJ2-4	CASSYGGLAKNIQYF
TRBV7-3	TRBJ2-1	CASSSGLAGYNEQFF
TRBV16	TRBJ1-5	CASCAGTAGNQPQHF
TRBV3-1/TRBV3-2	TRBJ2-3	CASSQRTSGTDTQYF
TRBV4-1	TRBJ1-5	CASSQDLGGQLNNQPQHF
TRBV7-9	TRBJ1-5	CASSQTGNSNQPQHF
TRBV5-4	TRBJ2-3	CASSSRGSGWGTDTQYF
TRBV12-3/TRBV12-4	TRBJ2-2	CASRSRYTGELFF
TRBV12-3/TRBV12-4	TRBJ1-6	CASSIYGSPLHF
TRBV7-9	TRBJ2-7	CASSPPGTTEQYF
TRBV18	TRBJ1-5	CASSPGSGDQPQHF
TRBV7-2	TRBJ1-6	CASSARSYNSPLHF
TRBV5-1	TRBJ2-5	CASSLGARLDQETQYF
TRBV5-1	TRBJ2-7	CASSYGQSLTYEQYF
TRBV29-1	TRBJ1-2	CSVEGRVGNGYTF
TRBV7-7	TRBJ2-3	CASSQTGGTDTQYF
TRBV27	TRBJ1-3	CASSRDSGNTIYF
TRBV5-1	TRBJ2-7	CASSFDNGQETYEQYF
TRBV3-1/TRBV3-2	TRBJ1-1	CASSQGFTGEAEAFF
TRBV5-1	TRBJ1-4	CASSSGTREEKLFF
TRBV6-2/TRBV6-3	TRBJ2-2	CASSRIRRQTANTGELFF
TRBV3-1/TRBV3-2	TRBJ1-4	CASSRTVVNEKLFF